Listed here are 25 T cell receptor beta chains from one sample, sequenced in a study of Ad26.COV2.S vaccination and SARS-CoV-2 variants. Regarding treatment: roughly 19 received Ad26.COV2.S at low or high dose, single or two shots; about 5 received placebo; per-sample allocation not given. On day 63 after the first injection, vaccine and placebo recipients gave samples. The assay was immunoSEQ multiplex PCR, and TCRdb's table has in-frame clones only and misses some. The sample holds fewer than 500,000 clones; about nine tenths are singletons and the top ten take less than 4.5%. The sample consisted of peripheral blood, taken in a trial of Ad26.COV2.S vaccine versus placebo. Source of these receptors: a person aged 18-60 years who received the Ad26.COV2.S COVID-19 vaccine or a placebo.

This chain joins TRBV11-2 and TRBJ2-7; D might be TRBD1 or TRBD2, each matching 5 bases. The CDR3 has 18 amino acids. V was shortened by 5 bases and J by 0 bases, with 23 bases between the two germline ends. In germline, CDR1 is SGHAT, CDR2 FQNNGV. DNA for the CDR3: TGTGCCAGCAGCCCCCGCGGCCCGGGACCGAGCTCCTCCTACGAGCAGTACTTC. Its translation is CASSPRGPGPSSSYEQYF.

The chain employs TRBV9 and TRBJ2-6; D unclear. CDR1 and CDR2 (germline): SGDLS, YYNGEE. The ends were cut back, 4 bases at V and 1 base at J, with 6 bases in the middle. The CDR3 runs 14 residues. The CDR3 protein is CASSISSGANVLTF. Written as DNA, the CDR3 is TGTGCCAGCAGCATCTCATCTGGGGCCAACGTCCTGACTTTC.

This chain links TRBV6-1 with TRBJ1-3, with 9 bases that match TRBD1. This CDR3 comprises 15 residues. Germline CDR1 is MNHNS and CDR2 is SASEGT. The junction had 3 bases not matched to a gene; V was cut back by 2 bases and J by 4 bases. CDR3 sequence: CASSETGTGGNTIYF. The CDR3 nucleotides are TGTGCCAGCAGTGAAACCGGGACAGGGGGAAACACCATATATTTT.

The J gene is TRBJ1-5, the V gene TRBV15; 7 nucleotides match TRBD1. Germline V gene data show CDR1 as LNHNV and CDR2 as YYDKDF (reference sequence). The trim removed 1 base at V and 5 bases at J, leaving 2 bases unmatched. This CDR3 has 14 amino acids. CDR3 DNA: TGTGCCACCAGCAGAGGGACAGGATATCAGCCCCAGCATTTT. This codes for CATSRGTGYQPQHF.

V and J are TRBV5-4 and TRBJ2-5; 11 nucleotides match TRBD2. V gave up 0 bases and J gave up 4 bases; unmatched junction bases: 2. The length of the CDR3 is 15 residues. Per the germline V gene, CDR1 is SGHNT and CDR2 is YYREEE (reference sequence). The CDR3 sequence: CASSLAGLAGETQYF. CDR3 bases: TGTGCCAGCAGCTTGGCCGGACTAGCGGGAGAGACCCAGTACTTC.

This clone was detected only a few times. The chain has TRBV27 and TRBJ2-1, with D tentatively TRBD1 (6 bases). V shed 5 bases and J shed 7 bases, with 9 bases lying between them. Looked up from germline, CDR1 is MNHEY and CDR2 is SMNVEV (reference sequence). The CDR3 is made up of 12 amino acids. The CDR3 loop reads CASSIRGNEQFF. As DNA, the CDR3 is TGTGCCAGCAGTATCAGGGGTAATGAGCAGTTCTTC.

The rearrangement joins TRBV12-5 to TRBJ2-5; possible D gene TRBD1, 8 bases. Trimming took 4 bases from V and 0 from J, leaving 15 bases between them. Germline V gives CDR1 LGHNT, CDR2 FRNRAP. This CDR3 has 16 amino acids. CDR3 region: CASGWGGQAYQETQYF. In DNA form, the CDR3 reads TGTGCTAGTGGTTGGGGGGGACAGGCGTACCAAGAGACCCAGTACTTC.

The sample holds one count of this clone. The chain links TRBV18 to TRBJ2-3; tentatively, D is TRBD2 (6 bases). V shed 0 bases and J shed 0 bases, with 16 bases lying between them. The CDR3 contains 18 residues. Germline V gives CDR1 KGHSH, CDR2 LQKENI. For the CDR3, the DNA is TGTGCCAGCTCACCACCGACTAGATCGGGTACAAGCACAGATACGCAGTATTTT. Amino acid sequence: CASSPPTRSGTSTDTQYF.

The J gene is TRBJ1-3, the V gene TRBV18, with D hard to call. CDR3 length: 16 amino acids. Trimming cost V 4 bases and J 8 bases, with 21 bases left between them. CDR1 KGHSH and CDR2 LQKENI come from the germline V gene. CDR3 sequence (DNA): TGTGCCAGCTCACTCGTGGACCAAGCCCGCGTAGACACCATATATTTT. It is translated as CASSLVDQARVDTIYF.

The V gene is TRBV27, the J gene TRBJ2-1; TRBD1 aligns across 7 bases. The CDR3 covers 15 residues. The germline V gene has CDR1 MNHEY and CDR2 SMNVEV (reference sequence). V dropped 6 bases and J dropped 5; count of bases not matched to a gene: 10. CDR3 region: CASSLRDRPNNEQFF. The DNA for the CDR3 is TGTGCCAGCAGCCTTCGGGACAGACCCAACAATGAGCAGTTCTTC.

J is TRBJ1-1 and V is TRBV5-1; D remains unclear. From germline, CDR1 is SGHRS and CDR2 YFSETQ. The V and J ends lost 3 bases and 1 base respectively, with 7 bases between them. The CDR3 consists of 13 residues. The CDR3 DNA is TGCGCCAGCAGCTGGGCAGAGAACACTGAAGCTTTCTTT. It codes for CASSWAENTEAFF.

The V gene is TRBV19, the J gene TRBJ1-6; 7 positions agree with TRBD1. Germline CDR1 and CDR2: LNHDA and SQIVND (reference sequence). The length of the CDR3 is 16 residues. J gave up 5 bases and V 6 bases, and 10 bases lay outside the gene matches. Here the CDR3 DNA reads TGTGCCAGTAGCCCCATCGGACAGGCAGATAATTCACCCCTCCACTTT. This sequence encodes CASSPIGQADNSPLHF.

The chain combines TRBV6-2 or TRBV6-3 with TRBJ1-2; D is perhaps TRBD1 (5 bases). V gave up 0 bases and J gave up 4 bases, with 9 bases separating them. Germline V CDR1 and CDR2: MNHEY, SVGEGT. CDR3 length: 14 residues. The CDR3 DNA sequence: TGTGCCAGCAGTTACTCGGGGCAGACCTATGGCTACACCTTC. Translation: CASSYSGQTYGYTF.

This chain joins TRBV6-2 or TRBV6-3 and TRBJ2-1; D remains unclear. With 2 bases removed from V and 2 bases from J, the gap between germline ends came to 7 bases. This CDR3 spans 14 amino acids. Per the germline V gene, CDR1 is MNHEY and CDR2 is SVGEGT. For the CDR3, the DNA is TGTGCCAGCAGTTACCCCGCTGCCTACAATGAGCAGTTCTTC. This sequence encodes CASSYPAAYNEQFF.

The J gene is TRBJ1-4, the V gene TRBV11-2, with 9 bases identical to TRBD1. V lost 5 bases to trimming and J lost 4 bases; unmatched junction nucleotides: 2. CDR3 length equals 14 residues. The germline V gene encodes CDR1 SGHAT and CDR2 FQNNGV. The DNA of the CDR3 is TGTGCCAGCAGCCCGGGACAGGGTAATGAAAAACTGTTTTTT. This translates into CASSPGQGNEKLFF.

The table lists this clone with a count of one. The gene calls are TRBV2 and TRBJ2-5, with 12 positions matching TRBD2. In germline, CDR1 is SNHLY, CDR2 FYNNEI. The CDR3 runs 17 residues. J was trimmed by 1 base and V by 1 base; bases with no gene match: 4. DNA of the CDR3: TGTGCCAGCAGTGAAGGAGGACTAGCGGGGACCCAAGAGACCCAGTACTTC. Residues: CASSEGGLAGTQETQYF.

The V and J genes are TRBV6-5 and TRBJ1-2; D gene unclear. Germline V CDR1 and CDR2: MNHEY, SVGAGI. Trimming took 8 bases from V and 2 from J, leaving 9 bases between them. This CDR3 comprises 12 residues. The CDR3 nucleotides read TGTGCCAGCCAGCGGCAGAACTATGGCTACACCTTC. Protein: CASQRQNYGYTF.

The V call is TRBV14, the J call TRBJ2-1; 8 positions agree with TRBD1. Germline CDR1 is SGHDN and CDR2 is FVKESK. This CDR3 is built from 13 residues. V was clipped by 3 bases and J by 9 bases; unmatched bases: 4. The CDR3 DNA sequence: TGTGCCAGCAGCCAGTCAGGGGGCGGTGAGCAGTTCTTC. The encoded protein is CASSQSGGGEQFF.

This clone appeared once. The J gene is TRBJ2-3, the V gene TRBV6-5; D may correspond to TRBD1 or TRBD2 (5 bases each). This CDR3 has 14 residues. Trimming left V 0 bases short and J 5 bases short, with 9 bases between. Germline loops: CDR1 MNHEY, CDR2 SVGAGI. The CDR3 DNA sequence: TGTGCCAGCAGTTACTCGCGAGGGGTAGATACGCAGTATTTT. Protein sequence: CASSYSRGVDTQYF.

The chain carries TRBV6-1 and TRBJ1-2; D might be TRBD1 (6 bases). The germline V gene encodes CDR1 MNHNS and CDR2 SASEGT. This CDR3 has 15 amino acids. Between the trimmed V and J ends, which lost 2 bases and 11 bases, there was a span of 21 bases. This CDR3 is CASSESVDRILGYTF. CDR3 DNA: TGTGCCAGCAGTGAAAGTGTCGACAGGATACTTGGGTACACCTTC.

The gene calls are TRBV21-1 and TRBJ2-7; TRBD2 is taken as the D call from the table, unchecked against the DNA. TRBV21-1 is a pseudogene. The CDR3 is made up of 17 amino acids. CDR3 protein: CASSKSRVVSGTREQYF. As DNA, the CDR3 is TGTGCCAGCAGCAAGTCGAGAGTGGTTAGCGGGACCAGGGAGCAGTACTTC.

The gene calls are TRBV5-8 and TRBJ2-1; D assignment may be TRBD1 or TRBD2 (5 bases each). Germline CDR1 is SGHTS and CDR2 is YDEGEE. The CDR3 is 17 amino acids. Deletions cut 3 bases from V and 0 bases from J, with 16 bases between. The CDR3, as DNA: TGTGCCAGCAGCTCGGACCGGTGGGGGAGCTCCTACAATGAGCAGTTCTTC. This translates into CASSSDRWGSSYNEQFF.

V usage is TRBV7-2 and J usage is TRBJ2-3; tentatively, D is TRBD1 (5 bases). The CDR3 spans 15 residues. Germline CDR1 SGHTA, CDR2 FQGNSA. Trimming removed 3 bases from V and 4 bases from J, with 14 bases in between. The CDR3 loop reads CASSFLGRTSDTQYF. The CDR3 DNA follows: TGTGCCAGCAGCTTTCTGGGGCGCACCTCAGATACGCAGTATTTT.

J is TRBJ2-6 and V is TRBV19, with D possibly matching TRBD2 (6 bases). V was trimmed by 4 bases and J by 2 bases, leaving 15 bases between them. Germline V CDR1 and CDR2: LNHDA, SQIVND (reference sequence). The CDR3 length is 17 residues. The CDR3 spells CASSTGGWVPGANVLTF. CDR3 sequence (DNA): TGTGCCAGTAGTACAGGAGGGTGGGTACCTGGGGCCAACGTCCTGACTTTC.

CDR3 residues: CASRGIAKNIQYF. The DNA of the CDR3 is TGTGCCAGCAGAGGAATAGCCAAAAACATTCAGTACTTC. V is TRBV11-2 and J is TRBJ2-4; D remains ambiguous. This CDR3 has 13 residues. Germline loops: CDR1 SGHAT, CDR2 FQNNGV. V lost 6 bases to trimming and J lost 0 bases, with 6 bases between them.